This T cell receptor (beta chain) is from a study of blood T cells in healthy people across ages. Regarding the study as a whole: Naive and antigen-experienced cells could not be conclusively compared, given unsorted PBMCs. Comparison with aged donors showed that long-lived donors had more naive CD4+ cells and higher diversity. Expanded clonotype changes were possibly confounded by unknown donor CMV status.

Turning to this clonotype: The antigen remains unidentified.

A second PCR, run for roughly 7 to 11 cycles, used a sample-barcoded 5' primer plus a J-beta primer mix. Sequencing recovered at least 3 million CDR3-containing paired-end reads from each sample. Via MiXCR, TCRdb re-called the 5' RACE reads, giving one row per CDR3 protein. The sample has about 690,000 distinct CDR3 sequences; roughly two fifths are singletons. This sequence was found in an elderly man in good health. Sequenced: blood.

CDR3 sequence reads: CASSPRSGASSSFSSGANVLTF. CDR3 DNA sequence: TGTGCCAGCAGCCCACGGTCGGGGGCCTCGTCATCATTTAGCTCTGGGGCCAACGTCCTGACTTTC. The chain joins TRBV11-2 to TRBJ2-6; D is tentatively TRBD1 or TRBD2 (6 bases each). In germline, CDR1 is SGHAT, CDR2 FQNNGV. V dropped 5 bases and J dropped 0 bases, with 29 bases sitting between them. This CDR3 contains 22 residues.